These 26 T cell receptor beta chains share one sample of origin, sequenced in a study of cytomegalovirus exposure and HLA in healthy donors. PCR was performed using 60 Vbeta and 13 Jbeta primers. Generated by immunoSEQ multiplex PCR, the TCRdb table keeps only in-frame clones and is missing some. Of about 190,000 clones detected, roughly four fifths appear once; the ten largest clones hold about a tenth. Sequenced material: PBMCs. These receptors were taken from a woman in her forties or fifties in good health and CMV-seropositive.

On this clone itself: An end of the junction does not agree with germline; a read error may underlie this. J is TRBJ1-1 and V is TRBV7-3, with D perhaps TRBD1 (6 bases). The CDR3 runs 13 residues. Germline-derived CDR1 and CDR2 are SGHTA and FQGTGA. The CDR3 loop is CASSVRGGTGAFF. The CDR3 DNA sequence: TGTGCCAGCAGCGTCAGGGGAGGGACTGGAGCTTTCTTT.

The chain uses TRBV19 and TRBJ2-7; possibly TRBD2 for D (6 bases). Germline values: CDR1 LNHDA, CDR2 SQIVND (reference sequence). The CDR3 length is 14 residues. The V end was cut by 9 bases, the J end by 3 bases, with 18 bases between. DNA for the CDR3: TGTGCCAGCAAGTCGGCGGGACCATTCTACGAGCAGTACTTC. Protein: CASKSAGPFYEQYF.

CDR3 coding DNA: TGTGCCAGCAGCCTGACAGACGGCACTGAAGCTTTCTTT. It is translated as CASSLTDGTEAFF. The chain carries TRBV7-3 and TRBJ1-1; tentative D call: TRBD1 (5 bases). This CDR3 has 13 residues. Germline V gene lookup returns CDR1 SGHTA and CDR2 FQGTGA. V gave up 5 bases and J gave up 4 bases, with 11 bases separating them. Full variable domain (missing parts from reference TRBV7-3 and TRBJ1-1): GAGVSQTPSNKVTEKGKYVELRCDPISGHTALYWYRQSLGQGPEFLIYFQGTGAADDSGLPNDRFFAVRPEGSVSTLKIQRTERGDSAVYLCASSLTDGTEAFFGQGTRLTVV.

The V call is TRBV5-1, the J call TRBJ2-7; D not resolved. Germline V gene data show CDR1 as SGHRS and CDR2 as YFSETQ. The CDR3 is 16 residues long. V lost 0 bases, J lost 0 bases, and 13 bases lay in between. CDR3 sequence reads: CASSLGLLLSSYEQYF. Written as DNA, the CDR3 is TGCGCCAGCAGCTTGGGTCTGCTATTGAGCTCCTACGAGCAGTACTTC.

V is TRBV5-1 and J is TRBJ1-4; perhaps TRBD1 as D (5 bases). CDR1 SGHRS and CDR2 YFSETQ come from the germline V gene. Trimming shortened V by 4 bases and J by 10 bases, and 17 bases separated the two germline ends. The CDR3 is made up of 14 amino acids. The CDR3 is CASSGGGNAGKLFF. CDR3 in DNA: TGCGCCAGCAGCGGGGGGGGGAATGCAGGAAAACTGTTTTTT.

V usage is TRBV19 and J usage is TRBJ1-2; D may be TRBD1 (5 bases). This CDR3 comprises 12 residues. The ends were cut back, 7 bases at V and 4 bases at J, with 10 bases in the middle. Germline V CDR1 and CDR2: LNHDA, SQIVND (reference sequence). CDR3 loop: CASTDKRYGYTF. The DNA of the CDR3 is TGTGCCAGTACGGACAAGCGCTATGGCTACACCTTC.

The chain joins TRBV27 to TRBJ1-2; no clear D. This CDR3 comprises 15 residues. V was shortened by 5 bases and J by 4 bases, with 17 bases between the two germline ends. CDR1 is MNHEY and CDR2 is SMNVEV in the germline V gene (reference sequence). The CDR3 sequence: CASSLKAGSVYGYTF. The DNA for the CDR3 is TGTGCCAGCAGTCTAAAGGCCGGGAGTGTCTATGGCTACACCTTC.

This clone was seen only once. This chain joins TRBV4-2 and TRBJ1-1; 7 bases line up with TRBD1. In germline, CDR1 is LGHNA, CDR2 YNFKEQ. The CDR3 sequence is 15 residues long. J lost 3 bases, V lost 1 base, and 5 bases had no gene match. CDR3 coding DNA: TGTGCCAGCAGCCAAGGAACAGGGGAGCACACTGAAGCTTTCTTT. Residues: CASSQGTGEHTEAFF.

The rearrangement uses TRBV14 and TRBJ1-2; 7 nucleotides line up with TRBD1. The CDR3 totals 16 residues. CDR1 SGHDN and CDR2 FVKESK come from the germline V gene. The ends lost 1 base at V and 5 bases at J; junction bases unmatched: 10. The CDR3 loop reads CASSQVSTGSWYGYTF. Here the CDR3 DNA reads TGTGCCAGCAGCCAAGTTTCGACAGGGTCATGGTATGGCTACACCTTC.

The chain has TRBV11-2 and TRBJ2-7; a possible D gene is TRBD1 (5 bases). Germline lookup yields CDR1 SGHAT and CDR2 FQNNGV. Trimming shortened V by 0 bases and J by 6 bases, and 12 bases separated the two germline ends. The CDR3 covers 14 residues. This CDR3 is CASSLDRQKGEQYF. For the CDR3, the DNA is TGTGCCAGCAGCTTAGACAGACAGAAAGGCGAGCAGTACTTC.

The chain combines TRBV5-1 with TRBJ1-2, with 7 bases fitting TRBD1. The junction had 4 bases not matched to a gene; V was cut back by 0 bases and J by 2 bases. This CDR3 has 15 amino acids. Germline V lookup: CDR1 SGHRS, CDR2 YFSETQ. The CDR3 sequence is CASSLDGQENYGYTF. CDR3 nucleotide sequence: TGCGCCAGCAGCTTGGATGGACAGGAGAACTATGGCTACACCTTC.

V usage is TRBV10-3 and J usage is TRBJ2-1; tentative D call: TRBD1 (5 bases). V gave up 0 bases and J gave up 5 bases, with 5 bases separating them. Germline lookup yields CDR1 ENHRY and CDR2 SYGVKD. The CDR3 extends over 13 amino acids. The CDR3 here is CAISESTDNEQFF. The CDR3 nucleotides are TGTGCCATCAGTGAGTCGACAGACAATGAGCAGTTCTTC.

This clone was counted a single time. The CDR3 spells CASSLSRAGGTTDTQYF. CDR3 sequence (DNA): TGTGCCAGCAGCTTAAGTCGGGCAGGGGGTACCACAGATACGCAGTATTTT. The V gene is TRBV7-8, the J gene TRBJ2-3; 7 positions match TRBD1. Germline loops: CDR1 SGHVS, CDR2 FQNEAQ. This CDR3 is 17 amino acids long. Trimming took 2 bases from V and 2 from J; bases not matched to a gene: 10. Filled out from reference TRBV7-8 and TRBJ2-3, the complete variable domain reads GAGVSQSPRYKVAKRGQDVALRCDPISGHVSLFWYQQALGQGPEFLTYFQNEAQLDKSGLPSDRFFAERPEGSVSTLKIQRTQQEDSAVYLCASSLSRAGGTTDTQYFGPGTRLTVL.

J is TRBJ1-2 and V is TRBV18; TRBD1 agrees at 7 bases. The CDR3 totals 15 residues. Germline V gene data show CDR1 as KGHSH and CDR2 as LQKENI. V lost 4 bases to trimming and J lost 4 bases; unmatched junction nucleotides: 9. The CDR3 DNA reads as TGTGCCAGCTCACAGACGACAGGGCTCACCTATGGCTACACCTTC. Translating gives CASSQTTGLTYGYTF.

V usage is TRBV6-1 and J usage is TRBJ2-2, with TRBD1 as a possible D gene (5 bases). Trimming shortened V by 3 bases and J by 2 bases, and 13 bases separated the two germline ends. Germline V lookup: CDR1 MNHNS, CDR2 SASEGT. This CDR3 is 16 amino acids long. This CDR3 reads CASSDWGRANTGELFF. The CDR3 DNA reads TGTGCCAGCAGTGACTGGGGCAGGGCTAACACCGGGGAGCTGTTTTTT.

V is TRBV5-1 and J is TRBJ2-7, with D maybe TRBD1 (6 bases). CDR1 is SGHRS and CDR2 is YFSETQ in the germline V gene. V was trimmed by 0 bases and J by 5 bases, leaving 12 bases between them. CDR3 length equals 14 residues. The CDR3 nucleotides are TGCGCCAGCAGCTTGGTCAGGGGTGAGAACGAGCAGTACTTC. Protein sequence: CASSLVRGENEQYF.

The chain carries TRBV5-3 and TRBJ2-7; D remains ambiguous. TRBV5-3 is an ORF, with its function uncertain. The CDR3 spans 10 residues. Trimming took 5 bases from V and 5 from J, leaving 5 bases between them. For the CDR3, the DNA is TGTGCCAGAAGAGAGGACGAGCAGTACTTC. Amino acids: CARREDEQYF.

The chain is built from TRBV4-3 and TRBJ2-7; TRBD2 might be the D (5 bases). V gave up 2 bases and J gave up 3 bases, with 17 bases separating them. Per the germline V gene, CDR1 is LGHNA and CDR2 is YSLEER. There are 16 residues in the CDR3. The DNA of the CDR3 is TGCGCCAGCAGCCAAAAAGGCCCGGGCGGGTACTACGAGCAGTACTTC. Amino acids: CASSQKGPGGYYEQYF.

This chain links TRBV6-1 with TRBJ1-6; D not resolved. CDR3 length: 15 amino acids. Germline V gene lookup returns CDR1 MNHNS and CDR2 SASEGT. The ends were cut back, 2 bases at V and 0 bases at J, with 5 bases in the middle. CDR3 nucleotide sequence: TGTGCCAGCAGTGAATCCAGCTCCTATAATTCACCCCTCCACTTT. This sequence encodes CASSESSSYNSPLHF.

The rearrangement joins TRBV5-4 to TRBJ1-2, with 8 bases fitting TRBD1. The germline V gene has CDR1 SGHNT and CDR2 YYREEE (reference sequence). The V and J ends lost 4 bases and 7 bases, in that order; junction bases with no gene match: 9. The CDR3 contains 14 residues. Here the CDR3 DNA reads TGTGCCAGCAGCCCCTTAGACAGGGGAGGTGGCTACACCTTC. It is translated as CASSPLDRGGGYTF.

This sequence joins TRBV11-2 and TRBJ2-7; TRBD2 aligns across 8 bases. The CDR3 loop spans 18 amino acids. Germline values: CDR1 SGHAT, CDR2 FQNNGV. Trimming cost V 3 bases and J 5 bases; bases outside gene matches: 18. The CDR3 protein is CASSFQPPGSLAGHEQYF. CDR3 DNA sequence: TGTGCCAGCAGCTTTCAACCACCCGGGAGCCTAGCGGGCCACGAGCAGTACTTC.

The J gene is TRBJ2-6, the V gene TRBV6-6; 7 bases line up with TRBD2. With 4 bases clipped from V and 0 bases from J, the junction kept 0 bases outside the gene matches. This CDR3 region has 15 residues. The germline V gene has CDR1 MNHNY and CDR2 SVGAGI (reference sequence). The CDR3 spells CASSSGGSGANVLTF. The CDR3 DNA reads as TGTGCCAGCAGTTCGGGGGGCTCTGGGGCCAACGTCCTGACTTTC.

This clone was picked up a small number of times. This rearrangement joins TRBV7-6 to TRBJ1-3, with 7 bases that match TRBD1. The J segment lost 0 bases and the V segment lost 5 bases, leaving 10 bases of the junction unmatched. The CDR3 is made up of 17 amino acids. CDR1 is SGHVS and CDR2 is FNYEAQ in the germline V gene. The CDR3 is CASSRRLQGFSGNTIYF. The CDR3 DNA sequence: TGTGCCAGCAGCCGCCGACTACAGGGGTTCTCTGGAAACACCATATATTTT. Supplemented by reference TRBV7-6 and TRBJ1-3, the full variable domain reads GAGVSQSPRYKVTKRGQDVALRCDPISGHVSLYWYRQALGQGPEFLTYFNYEAQQDKSGLPNDRFSAERPEGSISTLTIQRTEQRDSAMYRCASSRRLQGFSGNTIYFGEGSWLTVV.

The CDR3 sequence is CASSVWLAGGFNEQFF. CDR3 nucleotides: TGTGCCAGCAGCGTATGGCTAGCGGGGGGCTTCAATGAGCAGTTCTTC. The gene calls are TRBV9 and TRBJ2-1, with 11 bases aligning to TRBD2. CDR1 is SGDLS, CDR2 YYNGEE, per germline. The trim removed 1 base at V and 6 bases at J, leaving 6 bases unmatched. The CDR3 length is 16 residues.

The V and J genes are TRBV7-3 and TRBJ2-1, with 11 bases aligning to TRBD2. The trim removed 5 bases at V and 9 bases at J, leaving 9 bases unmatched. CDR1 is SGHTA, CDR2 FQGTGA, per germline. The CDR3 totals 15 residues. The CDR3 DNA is TGTGCCAGCAGCCTTCTAGCGGGGGGAGGCGGTGAGCAGTTCTTC. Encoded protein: CASSLLAGGGGEQFF.

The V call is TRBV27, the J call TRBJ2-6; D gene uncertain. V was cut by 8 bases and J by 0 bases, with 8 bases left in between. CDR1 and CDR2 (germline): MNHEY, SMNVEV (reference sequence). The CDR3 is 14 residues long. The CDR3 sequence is CASAAHSGANVLTF. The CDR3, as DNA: TGTGCCAGCGCGGCCCACTCTGGGGCCAACGTCCTGACTTTC.